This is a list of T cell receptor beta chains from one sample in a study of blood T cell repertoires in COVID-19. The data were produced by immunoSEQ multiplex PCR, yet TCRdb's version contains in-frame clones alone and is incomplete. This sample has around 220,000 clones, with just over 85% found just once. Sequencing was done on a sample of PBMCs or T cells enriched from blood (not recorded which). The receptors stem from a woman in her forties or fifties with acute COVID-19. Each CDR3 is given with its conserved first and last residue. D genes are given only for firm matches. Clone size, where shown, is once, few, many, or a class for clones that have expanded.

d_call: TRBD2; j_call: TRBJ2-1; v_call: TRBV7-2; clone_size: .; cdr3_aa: CASSLGSGRSYNEQFF; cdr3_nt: TGTGCCAGCAGCTTGGGTAGCGGGCGCTCCTACAATGAGCAGTTCTTC
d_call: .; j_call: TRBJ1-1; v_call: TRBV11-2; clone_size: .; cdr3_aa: CASRGAWTEAFF; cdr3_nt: TGTGCCAGCCGCGGGGCGTGGACTGAAGCTTTCTTT
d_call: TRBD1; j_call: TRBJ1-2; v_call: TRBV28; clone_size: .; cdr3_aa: CASSLGTGAFYGYTF; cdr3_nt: TGTGCCAGCAGTTTGGGGACAGGGGCCTTCTATGGCTACACCTTC
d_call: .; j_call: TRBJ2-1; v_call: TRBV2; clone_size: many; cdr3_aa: CASRRGGSSYNEQFF; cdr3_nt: TGTGCCAGCAGGAGGGGGGGAAGCTCCTACAATGAGCAGTTCTTC
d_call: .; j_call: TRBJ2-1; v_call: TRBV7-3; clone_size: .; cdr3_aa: CASSPGPNNEQFF; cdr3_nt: TGTGCCAGCAGCCCTGGGCCAAACAATGAGCAGTTCTTC
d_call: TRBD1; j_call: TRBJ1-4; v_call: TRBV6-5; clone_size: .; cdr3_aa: CASSRIRQGGKLFF; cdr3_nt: TGTGCCAGCAGCCGGATACGACAGGGCGGAAAACTGTTTTTT
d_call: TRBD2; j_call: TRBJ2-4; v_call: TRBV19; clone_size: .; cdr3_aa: CASRPMGGLAKNIQYF; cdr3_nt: TGTGCCAGTAGACCGATGGGGGGACTAGCGAAAAACATTCAGTACTTC
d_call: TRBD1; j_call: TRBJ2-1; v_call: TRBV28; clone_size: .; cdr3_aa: CASSSGQDWNEQFF; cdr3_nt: TGTGCCAGCAGCTCAGGACAGGATTGGAATGAGCAGTTCTTC
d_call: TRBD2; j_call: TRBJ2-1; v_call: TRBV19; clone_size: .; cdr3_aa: CASSIGLGLAGAQFF; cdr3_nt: TGTGCCAGTAGTATAGGTCTGGGACTAGCGGGAGCTCAGTTCTTC
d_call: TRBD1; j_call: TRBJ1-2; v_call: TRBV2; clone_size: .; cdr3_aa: CASSGTGPYYGYTF; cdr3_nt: TGTGCCAGCAGCGGGACAGGACCTTACTATGGCTACACCTTC
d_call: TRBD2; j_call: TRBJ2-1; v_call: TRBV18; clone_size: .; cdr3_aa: CASSPPGLAVNEQFF; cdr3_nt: TGTGCCAGCTCACCACCGGGACTAGCGGTCAATGAGCAGTTCTTC
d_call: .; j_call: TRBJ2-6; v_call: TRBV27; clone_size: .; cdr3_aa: CASSSQTAYSGANVLTF; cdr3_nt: TGTGCCAGCAGTTCCCAGACAGCTTACTCTGGGGCCAACGTCCTGACTTTC
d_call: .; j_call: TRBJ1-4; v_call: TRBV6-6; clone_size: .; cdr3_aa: CASSYSNGEKLFF; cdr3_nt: TGTGCCAGCAGTTACTCGAACGGGGAAAAACTGTTTTTT
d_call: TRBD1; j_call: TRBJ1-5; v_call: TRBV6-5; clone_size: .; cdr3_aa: CASRWDRGRVPQHF; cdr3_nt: TGTGCCAGCAGGTGGGACAGGGGGCGCGTGCCCCAGCATTTT
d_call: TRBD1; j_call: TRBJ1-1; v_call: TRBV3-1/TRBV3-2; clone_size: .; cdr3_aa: CASSSRQGSVTEAFF; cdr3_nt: TGTGCCAGCAGCTCCAGACAGGGGAGTGTGACTGAAGCTTTCTTT
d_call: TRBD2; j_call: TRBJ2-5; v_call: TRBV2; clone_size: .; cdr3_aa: CASSGLSGSGETQYF; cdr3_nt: TGTGCCAGCAGTGGTCTTAGCGGGAGTGGGGAGACCCAGTACTTC
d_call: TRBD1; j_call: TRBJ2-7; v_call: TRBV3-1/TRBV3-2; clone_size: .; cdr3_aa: CASSPDRGPYEQYF; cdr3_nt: TGTGCCAGCAGCCCAGACAGGGGGCCCTACGAGCAGTACTTC
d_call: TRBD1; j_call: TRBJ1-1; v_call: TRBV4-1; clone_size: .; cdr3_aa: CASSYGQANTEAFF; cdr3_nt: TGCGCCAGCAGCTACGGACAGGCCAACACTGAAGCTTTCTTT
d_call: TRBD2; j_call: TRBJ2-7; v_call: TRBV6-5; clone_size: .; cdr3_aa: CASSYSQAGATYEQYF; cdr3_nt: TGTGCCAGCAGTTACTCCCAAGCGGGAGCAACATACGAGCAGTACTTC
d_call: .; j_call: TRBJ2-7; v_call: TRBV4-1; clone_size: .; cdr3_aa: CASSQDPNEQYF; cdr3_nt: TGCGCCAGCAGCCAAGATCCCAACGAGCAGTACTTC